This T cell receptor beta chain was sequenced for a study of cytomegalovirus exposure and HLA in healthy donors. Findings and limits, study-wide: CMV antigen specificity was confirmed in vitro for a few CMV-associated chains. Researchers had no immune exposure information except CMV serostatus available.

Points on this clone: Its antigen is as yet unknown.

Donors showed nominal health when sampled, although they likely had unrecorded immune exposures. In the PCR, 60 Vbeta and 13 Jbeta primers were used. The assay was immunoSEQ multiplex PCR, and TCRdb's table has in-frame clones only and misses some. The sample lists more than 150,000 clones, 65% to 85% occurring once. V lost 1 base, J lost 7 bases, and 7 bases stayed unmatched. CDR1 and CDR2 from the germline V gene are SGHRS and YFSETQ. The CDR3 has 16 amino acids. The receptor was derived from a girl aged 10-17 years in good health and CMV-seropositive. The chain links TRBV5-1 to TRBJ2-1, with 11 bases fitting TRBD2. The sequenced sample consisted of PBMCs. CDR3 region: CASSLTLAGVWNEQFF. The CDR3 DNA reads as TGCGCCAGCAGCTTGACACTAGCGGGGGTATGGAATGAGCAGTTCTTC.